The 15 T cell receptor beta chains below come from one sample, sequenced in a study of CD8 T cells in ankylosing spondylitis. Findings of the study overall: For ankylosing spondylitis blood, a TCR beta motif of 7 to 9 highly homologous variants appeared characteristic.

No antigen is known for these receptors. MiXCR, applied by TCRdb to the 5' RACE reads, yields one record per CDR3 protein. The data show a few hundred thousand distinct CDR3 sequences, 6% to 8% seen once. The sequencing sample was made of blood, either unsorted or a sorted T cell fraction (not recorded which). These receptors originate from a male donor with ankylosing spondylitis.

Many counts were recorded for this clonotype. The rearrangement joins TRBV27 to TRBJ2-5; 11 bases line up with TRBD2. CDR1 is MNHEY and CDR2 is SMNVEV in the germline V gene (reference sequence). The CDR3 is 19 residues long. With V trimmed by 3 bases and J by 4 bases, 16 bases remained unmatched. CDR3 region: CASSLGSATSGTWGETQYF. The CDR3 DNA is TGTGCCAGCAGTTTGGGATCCGCGACTAGCGGGACTTGGGGAGAGACCCAGTACTTC.

This CDR3 is CSVETYNEQFF. In DNA, the CDR3 is TGCAGCGTTGAAACCTACAATGAGCAGTTCTTC. The chain is built from TRBV29-1 and TRBJ2-1, with D unresolved. Germline V gene sequence: CDR1 SQVTM, CDR2 ANQGSEA. V lost 2 bases and J 2 bases, leaving 1 base between the germline ends. This CDR3 has 11 amino acids.

There are many counts of this clonotype. This chain links TRBV20-1 with TRBJ2-7; 8 nucleotides agree with TRBD2. The CDR3 runs 14 residues. Per germline, CDR1 DFQATT and CDR2 SNEGSKA (reference sequence). J was trimmed by 5 bases and V by 5 bases; bases with no gene match: 11. The CDR3 nucleotides are TGCAGTGCTCCCGGGGGGGAGGGCCGCCACGAGCAGTACTTC. This encodes CSAPGGEGRHEQYF.

This clonotype was recorded at least ten times. The chain combines TRBV7-9 with TRBJ1-5; no reliable D call. Trimming took off 3 bases at V and 3 bases at J, with 3 bases between the two ends. The germline V gene has CDR1 SEHNR and CDR2 FQNEAQ (reference sequence). This CDR3 contains 12 residues. The CDR3 spells CASSFNNQPQHF. DNA of the CDR3: TGTGCCAGCAGCTTCAACAATCAGCCCCAGCATTTT.

In this sample, this clonotype turned up many times. The CDR3 DNA reads TGCGCCAGCAGCCAAAGAACCGGGACAGGGCCGGGACTAGCGGGAATCAATGAGCAGTTCTTC. It yields the protein CASSQRTGTGPGLAGINEQFF. The J gene is TRBJ2-1, the V gene TRBV4-1; TRBD2 agrees at 13 bases. Germline assignment: CDR1 MGHRA and CDR2 YSYEKL. Trimming took 2 bases from V and 6 from J; bases not matched to a gene: 19. This CDR3 spans 21 amino acids.

The rearrangement links TRBV7-9 to TRBJ2-1; the D is unclear. Germline values: CDR1 SEHNR, CDR2 FQNEAQ (reference sequence). The V gene lost 5 bases and the J gene lost 7 bases, with 27 bases spanning the gap. This CDR3 region has 18 residues. The CDR3 here is CASSQVQLVGTRLNEQFF. The CDR3 DNA reads TGTGCCAGCAGCCAAGTCCAGTTAGTCGGAACTCGTCTTAATGAGCAGTTCTTC.

CDR3 amino acids: CSATDVPAATNEKLFF. CDR3 DNA: TGCAGTGCTACGGACGTCCCCGCTGCAACTAATGAAAAACTGTTTTTT. This chain connects TRBV20-1 to TRBJ1-4, with D unresolved. Trimming stripped 4 bases from V and 0 bases from J, with 15 bases between. CDR1 is DFQATT and CDR2 is SNEGSKA in the germline V gene (reference sequence). The CDR3 contains 16 residues.

This clonotype was counted ten times or more. The chain carries TRBV10-3 and TRBJ2-7; 9 bases fit TRBD1. CDR3 length equals 14 residues. Germline CDR1 reads ENHRY; CDR2 reads SYGVKD. The V and J ends lost 7 bases and 0 bases, in that order; junction bases with no gene match: 4. The CDR3 DNA is TGTGCCATCACCGGGACAGGGAGCTCCTACGAGCAGTACTTC. It yields the protein CAITGTGSSYEQYF.

This clonotype was found many times. The CDR3 is CASSLSSRSNQPQHF. CDR3 DNA: TGTGCCAGCAGCTTGTCCAGCCGTAGCAATCAGCCCCAGCATTTT. This chain links TRBV5-8 with TRBJ1-5, with D uncertain. Germline V gives CDR1 SGHTS, CDR2 YDEGEE. The CDR3 extends over 15 amino acids. V lost 1 base and J 0 bases, leaving 8 bases between the germline ends.

The table lists this clonotype with a few counts. This chain connects TRBV12-3 or TRBV12-4 to TRBJ2-7; TRBD1 matches 9 bases. J was trimmed by 6 bases and V by 6 bases; bases with no gene match: 9. The CDR3 length is 14 residues. In nucleotides, the CDR3 is TGTGCCAGCAGCTTCACCGACAGGGGGATCGAGCAGTACTTC. Residues: CASSFTDRGIEQYF.

The chain couples TRBV7-2 to TRBJ2-1, with D perhaps matching TRBD2 (5 bases). CDR1 is SGHTA, CDR2 FQGNSA, per germline. The CDR3 runs 14 residues. V was clipped by 5 bases and J by 4 bases, with 12 bases between them. The CDR3 region is CASSQRGGYNEQFF. In nucleotides, the CDR3 is TGTGCCAGCAGCCAACGGGGTGGGTACAATGAGCAGTTCTTC.

This clonotype has a handful of counts. The chain couples TRBV20-1 to TRBJ2-2; D is unclear. The CDR3 sequence is 17 residues long. V shed 5 bases and J shed 0 bases, with 19 bases lying between them. CDR1 and CDR2 (germline): DFQATT, SNEGSKA (reference sequence). This chain's CDR3 is CSAPFPLISANTGELFF. For the CDR3, the DNA is TGCAGTGCTCCCTTCCCCCTGATTTCCGCGAACACCGGGGAGCTGTTTTTT.

Many counts were recorded for this clonotype. The chain combines TRBV3-1 with TRBJ1-2; 12 bases match TRBD1. V was clipped by 5 bases and J by 4 bases; unmatched bases: 2. The CDR3 is 14 residues long. Germline V CDR1 and CDR2: LGHDT, YNNKEL (reference sequence). The CDR3, as DNA: TGTGCCAGCAGCGCGGGACAGGGGGCCTATGGCTACACCTTC. It codes for CASSAGQGAYGYTF.

This clonotype was seen at least ten times. The chain couples TRBV4-2 to TRBJ2-5, with D perhaps matching TRBD2 (6 bases). Germline CDR1 is LGHNA and CDR2 is YNFKEQ. This CDR3 region has 13 residues. V dropped 4 bases and J dropped 5 bases, with 11 bases sitting between them. CDR3 in amino acids: CASSLTGGETQYF. CDR3 DNA: TGTGCCAGCAGCCTAACTGGGGGGGAGACCCAGTACTTC.

Many counts were recorded for this clonotype. In DNA form, the CDR3 reads TGTGCCAGCAGTTCCTACGGCGGGAGGGCCGAAGAGACCCAGTACTTC. This gives the protein CASSSYGGRAEETQYF. The chain has TRBV28 and TRBJ2-5; 9 nucleotides align to TRBD2. The germline CDR1 and CDR2 sequences are MDHEN and SYDVKM. J lost 3 bases, V lost 4 bases, and 9 bases had no gene match. This CDR3 is 16 amino acids long.